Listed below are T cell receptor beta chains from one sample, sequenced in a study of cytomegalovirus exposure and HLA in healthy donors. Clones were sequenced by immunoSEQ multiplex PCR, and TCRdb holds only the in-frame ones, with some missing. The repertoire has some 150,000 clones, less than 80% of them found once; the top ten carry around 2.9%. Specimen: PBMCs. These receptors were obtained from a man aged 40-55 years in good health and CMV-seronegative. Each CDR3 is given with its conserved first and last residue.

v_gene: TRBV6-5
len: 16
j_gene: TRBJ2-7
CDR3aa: CASSYSSTGGSYEQYF

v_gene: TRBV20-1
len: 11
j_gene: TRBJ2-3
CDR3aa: CSAVDSVPQYF

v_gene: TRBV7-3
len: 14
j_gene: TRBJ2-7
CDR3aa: CASSLLSGPYEQYF

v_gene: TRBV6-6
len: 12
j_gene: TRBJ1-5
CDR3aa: CASSYLNQPQHF

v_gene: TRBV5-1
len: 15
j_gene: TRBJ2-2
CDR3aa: CASSSGGGDTGELFF

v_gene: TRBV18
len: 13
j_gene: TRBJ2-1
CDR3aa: CASLQGDDNEQFF

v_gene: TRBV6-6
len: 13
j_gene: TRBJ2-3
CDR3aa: CASSSAGTDTQYF

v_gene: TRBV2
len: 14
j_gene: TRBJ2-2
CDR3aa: CASRTDSNTGELFF

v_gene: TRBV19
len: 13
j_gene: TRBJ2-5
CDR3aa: CASLGQGGETQYF

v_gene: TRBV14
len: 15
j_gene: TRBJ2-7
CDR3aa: CASSQGGSGTYEQYF

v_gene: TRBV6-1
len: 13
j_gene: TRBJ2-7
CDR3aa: CASSEAGSYEQYF

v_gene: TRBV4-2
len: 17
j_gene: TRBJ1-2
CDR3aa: CASSRDTGTGDRYGYTF

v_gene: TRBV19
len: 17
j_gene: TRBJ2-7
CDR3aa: CASSSHPGTGGSYEQYF

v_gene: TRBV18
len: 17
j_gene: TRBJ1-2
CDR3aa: CASSPLMAGRANYGYTF

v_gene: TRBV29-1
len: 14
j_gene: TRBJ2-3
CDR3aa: CSVGRAYSTDTQYF

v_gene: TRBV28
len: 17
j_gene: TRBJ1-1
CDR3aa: CASSSDRGLSLNTEAFF

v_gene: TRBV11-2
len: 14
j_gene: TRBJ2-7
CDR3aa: CASSLGTSPYEQYF

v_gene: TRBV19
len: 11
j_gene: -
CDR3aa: CASSGAYEQYF

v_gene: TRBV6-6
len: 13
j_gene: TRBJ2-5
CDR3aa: CASRPIPGETQYF

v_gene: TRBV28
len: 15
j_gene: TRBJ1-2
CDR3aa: CASRATGVANYGYTF

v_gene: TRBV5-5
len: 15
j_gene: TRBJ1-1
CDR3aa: CASSWGRGMNTEAFF

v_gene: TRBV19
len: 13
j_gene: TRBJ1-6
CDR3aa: CASSIDRASPLHF

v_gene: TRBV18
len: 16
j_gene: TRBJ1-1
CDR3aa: CASSPLYGGLNTEAFF

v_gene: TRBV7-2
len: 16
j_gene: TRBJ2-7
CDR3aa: CASRDPGTGGAYEQYF

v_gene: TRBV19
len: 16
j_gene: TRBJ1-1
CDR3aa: CASSMEQGNFGTEAFF

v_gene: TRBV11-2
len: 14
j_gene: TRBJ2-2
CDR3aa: CASSLLFSAGELFF

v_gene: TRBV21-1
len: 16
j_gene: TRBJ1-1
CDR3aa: CASSTRMGLSNTEAFF

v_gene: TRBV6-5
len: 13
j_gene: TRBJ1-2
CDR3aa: CAKSKGPTYGYTF

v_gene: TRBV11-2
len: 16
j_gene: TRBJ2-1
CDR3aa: CASSLVLAEPYNEQFF

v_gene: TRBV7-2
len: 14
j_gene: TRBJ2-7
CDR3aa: CASSDGTGPYEQYF

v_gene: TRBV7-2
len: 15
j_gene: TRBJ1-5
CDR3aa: CASSRRGDANQPQHF

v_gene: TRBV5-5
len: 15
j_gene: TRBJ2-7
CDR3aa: CASSLVSGGVDEQYF

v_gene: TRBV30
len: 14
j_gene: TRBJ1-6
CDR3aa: CAWNPRVGNSPLHF

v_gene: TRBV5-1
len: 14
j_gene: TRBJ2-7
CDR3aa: CASSLYGLNYEQYF

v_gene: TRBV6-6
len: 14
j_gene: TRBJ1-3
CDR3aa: CASSYGGTGNTIYF

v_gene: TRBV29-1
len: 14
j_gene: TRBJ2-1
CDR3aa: CSVSAGGQANEQFF

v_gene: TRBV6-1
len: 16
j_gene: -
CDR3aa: CASSGTVEEGANEQYF

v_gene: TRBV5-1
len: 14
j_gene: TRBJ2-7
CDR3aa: CASSFRYSQHEQYF

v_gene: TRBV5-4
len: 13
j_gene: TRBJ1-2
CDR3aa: CASSSGTGDGYTF

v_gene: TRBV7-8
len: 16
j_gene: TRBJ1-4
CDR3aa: CASSLGTGGFNEKLFF

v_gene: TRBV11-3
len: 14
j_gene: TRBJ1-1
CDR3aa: CASSLNRLNTEAFF

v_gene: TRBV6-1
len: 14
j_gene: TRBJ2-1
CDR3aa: CASRGTGGQDEQFF

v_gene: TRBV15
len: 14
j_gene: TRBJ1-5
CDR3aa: CATSRSLSNQPQHF

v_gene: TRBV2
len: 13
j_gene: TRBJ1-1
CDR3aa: CASSRGWNTEAFF

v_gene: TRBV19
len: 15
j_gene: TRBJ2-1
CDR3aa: CASSTDSFSYNEQFF